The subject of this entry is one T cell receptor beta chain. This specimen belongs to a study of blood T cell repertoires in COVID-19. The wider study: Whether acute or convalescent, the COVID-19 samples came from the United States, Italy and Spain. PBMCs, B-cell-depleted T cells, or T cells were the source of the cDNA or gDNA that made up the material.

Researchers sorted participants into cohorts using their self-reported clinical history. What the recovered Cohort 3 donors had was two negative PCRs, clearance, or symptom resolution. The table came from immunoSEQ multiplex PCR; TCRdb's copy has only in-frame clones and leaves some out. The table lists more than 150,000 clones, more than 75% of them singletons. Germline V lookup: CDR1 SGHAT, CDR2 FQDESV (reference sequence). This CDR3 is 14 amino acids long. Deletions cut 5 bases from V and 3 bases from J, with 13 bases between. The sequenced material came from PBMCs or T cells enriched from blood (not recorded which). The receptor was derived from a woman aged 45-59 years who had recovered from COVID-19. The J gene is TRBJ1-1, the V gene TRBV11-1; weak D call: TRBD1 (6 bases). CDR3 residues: CASSQQGKDTEAFF. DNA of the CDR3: TGTGCCAGCAGCCAACAGGGTAAGGACACTGAAGCTTTCTTT.